These T cell receptor beta chains were read from a single sample in a study of cytomegalovirus exposure and HLA in healthy donors. Method: immunoSEQ multiplex PCR; TCRdb's copy keeps in-frame clones and lacks some. The data contain 150,000 or so clones, 60% to 85% of them seen just once; the ten biggest clones take up about 13%. Source material: PBMCs. These receptors all stem from a man in his forties in good health and CMV-seropositive. CDR3s include the opening cysteine and the closing phenylalanine or tryptophan. Fields, in order: CDR3 protein, clone size, V gene, J gene. Clone size is shown for a subset of rows, as once, few, many or a class of expanded clone.

CDR3: CASSPHPREQFF
size: NA
V: TRBV28
J: TRBJ2-1

CDR3: CASLKPGVGYEQYF
size: NA
V: TRBV7-8
J: TRBJ2-7

CDR3: CASSFLADTTQYF
size: NA
V: TRBV13
J: TRBJ2-3

CDR3: CASSPWGSSPGEQYF
size: few
V: TRBV11-2
J: TRBJ2-7

CDR3: CASSSGQGVRNYGYTF
size: NA
V: TRBV27
J: TRBJ1-2

CDR3: CASSPGTGGYEQYF
size: NA
V: TRBV7-7
J: TRBJ2-7

CDR3: CASSGPPLRQGSVQFF
size: NA
V: TRBV9
J: TRBJ2-1

CDR3: CASSLEAVYGYTF
size: once
V: TRBV11-2
J: TRBJ1-2

CDR3: CSSSPPLAGMDGELFF
size: NA
V: TRBV7-9
J: TRBJ2-2

CDR3: CASSPGTGRGETQYF
size: NA
V: TRBV11-3
J: TRBJ2-5

CDR3: CASSQERLGSLSYGYTF
size: NA
V: TRBV4-2
J: TRBJ1-2

CDR3: CARLQGVSTEAFF
size: few
V: TRBV2
J: TRBJ1-1

CDR3: CASSDGLAKNIQYF
size: NA
V: TRBV10-1
J: TRBJ2-4

CDR3: CASSPRTSGSNNEQFF
size: few
V: TRBV7-8
J: TRBJ2-1

CDR3: CASSVVAGTGANVLTF
size: once
V: TRBV9
J: TRBJ2-6

CDR3: CASSARGYEQYF
size: NA
V: TRBV5-4
J: TRBJ2-7

CDR3: CASSPGQGALNEQFF
size: NA
V: TRBV5-1
J: TRBJ2-1

CDR3: CASSQETSGRGEQYF
size: NA
V: TRBV4-3
J: TRBJ2-7

CDR3: CASSLPDSTDTQYF
size: NA
V: TRBV7-2
J: TRBJ2-3

CDR3: CASTSGGHQPQHF
size: NA
V: TRBV28
J: TRBJ1-5

CDR3: CSGIYSYEQYF
size: NA
V: TRBV29-1
J: TRBJ2-7

CDR3: CARVSYEQYF
size: NA
V: TRBV4-2
J: NA

CDR3: CASSLRDSLREQYF
size: NA
V: TRBV27
J: TRBJ2-7

CDR3: CASSWREGRDTQYF
size: NA
V: TRBV27
J: TRBJ2-3

CDR3: CAISDPLAGGVKDIQYF
size: NA
V: TRBV10-3
J: TRBJ2-4

CDR3: CASSPRQGYGYTF
size: NA
V: TRBV5-5
J: TRBJ1-2

CDR3: CASSMGRPPYNEQFF
size: NA
V: TRBV19
J: TRBJ2-1

CDR3: CASTPAGDAADTQYF
size: NA
V: TRBV7-3
J: TRBJ2-3

CDR3: CASSLLAGSTDTQYF
size: NA
V: TRBV5-1
J: TRBJ2-3

CDR3: CASSYVGRDNEQFF
size: once
V: TRBV19
J: TRBJ2-1

CDR3: CASSSGLAVKVRYEQYF
size: once
V: TRBV5-1
J: TRBJ2-7

CDR3: CASSFLRGHPNTGELFF
size: few
V: TRBV5-1
J: TRBJ2-2

CDR3: CASTYPGTDVRETQYF
size: NA
V: TRBV28
J: TRBJ2-5

CDR3: CASSSGSSGNTIYF
size: many
V: TRBV5-4
J: TRBJ1-3

CDR3: CASSPNGVMVTEAFF
size: NA
V: TRBV5-5
J: TRBJ1-1

CDR3: CAGNLTSGLPWDYEQYF
size: NA
V: TRBV23-1
J: TRBJ2-7

CDR3: CASSQTGVNEQFF
size: NA
V: TRBV7-7
J: TRBJ2-1

CDR3: CASSLPTAPNYNEQFF
size: NA
V: TRBV18
J: TRBJ2-1

CDR3: CASSVGRGRALGLDEQFF
size: NA
V: TRBV9
J: TRBJ2-1

CDR3: CASSLDSYSYNEQFF
size: NA
V: TRBV7-8
J: TRBJ2-1

CDR3: CASSPQQGGHRIAETQYF
size: NA
V: TRBV9
J: TRBJ2-5

CDR3: CSARGGREQFF
size: NA
V: TRBV29-1
J: TRBJ2-1

CDR3: CATGLARSQETQYF
size: NA
V: TRBV10-3
J: TRBJ2-5

CDR3: CATSRELAVNEQFF
size: once
V: TRBV15
J: TRBJ2-1

CDR3: CASRGTRGGAGELFF
size: NA
V: TRBV2
J: TRBJ2-2

CDR3: CASSSGTGLSDGYTF
size: NA
V: TRBV5-1
J: TRBJ1-2

CDR3: CASSVYPGTSSTDTQYF
size: NA
V: TRBV9
J: TRBJ2-3

CDR3: CASSLAVSSYNEQFF
size: NA
V: TRBV5-1
J: TRBJ2-1

CDR3: CASSPGGGGASGYTF
size: few
V: TRBV6-5
J: TRBJ1-2

CDR3: CASSYGTGEGEQYF
size: once
V: TRBV4-3
J: TRBJ2-7

CDR3: CASSFGAYEQYF
size: NA
V: TRBV5-5
J: NA

CDR3: CASSESGGSGPDTQYF
size: few
V: TRBV6-1
J: TRBJ2-3

CDR3: CASSEPGGQGETQYF
size: NA
V: TRBV6-1
J: TRBJ2-5

CDR3: CASSGTGSYNEQFF
size: once
V: TRBV5-4
J: TRBJ2-1

CDR3: CAWSLGGVLGNNSPLHF
size: once
V: TRBV30
J: TRBJ1-6